Shown below are 16 T cell receptor beta chains from a single sample sequenced in a study of prognosis after radiotherapy for stage I lung cancer. Multiplex PCR, run in two rounds, amplified TCR beta CDR3 from genomic DNA. During first-round PCR, primers specific to each TRBV and TRBJ gene were used. MiXCR, applied by TCRdb to the multiplex PCR reads, yields one record per CDR3 protein. The repertoire holds over 45,000 distinct CDR3 sequences, more than 20% seen once, with 7.5% in the top ten. Sample: PBMCs, taken before or after stereotactic body radiation therapy (not recorded which). The receptors derive from a donor of 50 years or more with non-small cell lung cancer.

This clonotype has ten or more counts. This sequence joins TRBV11-2 and TRBJ2-7, with D unresolved. Germline CDR1 and CDR2: SGHAT and FQNNGV. This CDR3 has 13 amino acids. V was clipped by 5 bases and J by 3 bases, with 11 bases between them. The CDR3 here is CASSPADFYEQYF. The CDR3 nucleotides are TGTGCCAGCAGCCCCGCGGATTTCTACGAGCAGTACTTC.

In its sample, this clonotype was seen many times. The gene calls are TRBV19 and TRBJ1-1; TRBD1 aligns across 7 bases. The CDR3 contains 16 residues. The V segment lost 0 bases and the J segment 2 bases; nucleotides outside the gene matches: 6. Looked up from germline, CDR1 is LNHDA and CDR2 is SQIVND (reference sequence). The DNA of the CDR3 is TGTGCCAGTAGTATAGAGACGACAGGGTTCAACACTGAAGCTTTCTTT. As protein: CASSIETTGFNTEAFF.

This clonotype was counted at least ten times. The J gene is TRBJ2-2, the V gene TRBV24-1; 8 bases line up with TRBD1. V trimming: 6 bases; J trimming: 5 bases; junction bases outside the gene matches: 4. Germline assignment: CDR1 KGHDR and CDR2 SFDVKD. This CDR3 has 14 amino acids. This CDR3 reads CATSRQGATGELFF. DNA for the CDR3: TGTGCCACCAGTCGGCAGGGGGCGACCGGGGAGCTGTTTTTT.

Turning to this clonotype: Possible read error: a much larger clone is one base away. V gene TRBV30 combines with J gene TRBJ1-3; D is undetermined. CDR3 length: 13 residues. Germline V CDR1 and CDR2: GTSNPN, SVGIG (reference sequence). Written as DNA, the CDR3 is TGTGCCTCGAGTGTATGGGGAGAAAACACCATATATTTT. It translates to CASSVWGENTIYF.

This clonotype has a count of ten or more. The chain recombines TRBV19 with TRBJ1-1; 9 bases are shared with TRBD1. The V and J ends lost 5 bases and 5 bases, in that order; junction bases with no gene match: 6. Germline assignment: CDR1 LNHDA and CDR2 SQIVND (reference sequence). The length of the CDR3 is 14 residues. In nucleotides, the CDR3 is TGTGCCAGTAGTTCGCGACAGGGGGGGACTGAAGCTTTCTTT. This encodes CASSSRQGGTEAFF.

This clonotype was seen repeatedly, ten times or more. J is TRBJ2-3 and V is TRBV18; D remains ambiguous. V lost 5 bases and J lost 6, with 9 bases in between. The CDR3 spans 12 residues. The V gene's germline CDR1 is KGHSH and CDR2 LQKENI. CDR3 nucleotide sequence: TGTGCCAGCTCATCTGAATCGGATACGCAGTATTTT. Translating it yields CASSSESDTQYF.

This clonotype has ten or more counts. The chain recombines TRBV6-5 with TRBJ2-2; perhaps TRBD1 as D (5 bases). The CDR3 consists of 15 residues. The V and J ends lost 0 bases and 3 bases respectively, with 8 bases between them. Germline V gene sequence: CDR1 MNHEY, CDR2 SVGAGI. CDR3 protein: CASSYSGVYTGELFF. Written as DNA, the CDR3 is TGTGCCAGCAGTTACTCAGGGGTTTACACCGGGGAGCTGTTTTTT.

V usage is TRBV5-4 and J usage is TRBJ2-5; D uncertain. This CDR3 spans 14 amino acids. V was clipped by 0 bases and J by 5 bases, with 11 bases between them. The germline V gene encodes CDR1 SGHNT and CDR2 YYREEE (reference sequence). The CDR3 nucleotides are TGTGCCAGCAGCTTGGTTAGACTCCCGGAGACCCAGTACTTC. Amino acids: CASSLVRLPETQYF.

This clonotype was recorded many times. The chain is built from TRBV6-8 and TRBJ1-5; tentative D call: TRBD1 (6 bases). CDR1 and CDR2 from the germline V gene are MNHGY and SAAAGT. Between the trimmed V and J ends, which lost 5 bases and 0 bases, there was a span of 14 bases. The CDR3 extends over 16 amino acids. DNA for the CDR3: TGTGCCAGCAGTCGGACAGAGCCTTATAGCAATCAGCCCCAGCATTTT. Amino acids: CASSRTEPYSNQPQHF.

This clonotype was detected many times. The rearrangement links TRBV7-8 to TRBJ1-1; D call uncertain. Germline V lookup: CDR1 SGHVS, CDR2 FQNEAQ. Trimming shortened V by 3 bases and J by 7 bases, and 9 bases separated the two germline ends. This CDR3 spans 12 amino acids. In DNA form, the CDR3 reads TGTGCCAGCAGCTTCCTTGGAGGTGAAGCTTTCTTT. Protein product: CASSFLGGEAFF. Using reference TRBV7-8 and TRBJ1-1 for the parts outside the CDR3, the full variable domain is GAGVSQSPRYKVAKRGQDVALRCDPISGHVSLFWYQQALGQGPEFLTYFQNEAQLDKSGLPSDRFFAERPEGSVSTLKIQRTQQEDSAVYLCASSFLGGEAFFGQGTRLTVV.

The chain carries TRBV7-2 and TRBJ1-1; 9 bases map to TRBD1. This CDR3 comprises 17 residues. CDR1 and CDR2 from the germline V gene are SGHTA and FQGNSA. J lost 1 base, V lost 1 base, and 7 bases had no gene match. The CDR3 sequence is CASSLDGQGISNTEAFF. For the CDR3, the DNA is TGTGCCAGCAGCTTAGACGGACAGGGGATTTCGAACACTGAAGCTTTCTTT. The whole variable domain, filled in from reference TRBV7-2 and TRBJ1-1, reads GAGVSQSPSNKVTEKGKDVELRCDPISGHTALYWYRQSLGQGLEFLIYFQGNSAPDKSGLPSDRFSAERTGGSVSTLTIQRTQQEDSAVYLCASSLDGQGISNTEAFFGQGTRLTVV.

This clonotype has ten or more counts. The V call is TRBV24-1, the J call TRBJ2-3; 8 bases agree with TRBD1. The junction had 10 bases not matched to a gene; V was cut back by 2 bases and J by 4 bases. The V gene's germline CDR1 is KGHDR and CDR2 SFDVKD. This CDR3 has 17 residues. The CDR3 DNA is TGTGCCACCAGTGATTCCACGACAGGGGCTTATTCAGATACGCAGTATTTT. It specifies CATSDSTTGAYSDTQYF.

The sample holds many counts of this clonotype. This rearrangement joins TRBV5-1 to TRBJ1-2; 10 bases align to TRBD1. V shed 0 bases, J shed 6 bases, and the junction held 5 bases outside the gene matches. Germline V gene lookup returns CDR1 SGHRS and CDR2 YFSETQ. The CDR3 length is 15 residues. CDR3 protein: CASSLAGTGVNGYTF. CDR3 in DNA: TGCGCCAGCAGCTTGGCGGGGACAGGGGTAAATGGCTACACCTTC.

This clonotype appeared a few times. It may be a read error: a sequence one base away is much more abundant. This sequence joins TRBV6-1 and TRBJ1-1; tentative D call: TRBD1 (5 bases). CDR1 is MNHNS, CDR2 SASEGT, per germline. The CDR3 consists of 14 residues. Trimming shortened V by 3 bases and J by 1 base, and 9 bases separated the two germline ends. As DNA, the CDR3 is TGTGCCAGCAGTGATCCCGGGGGGAACACTGAAGCTTTCTTT. Its translation is CASSDPGGNTEAFF.

This clonotype was observed many times. The chain links TRBV28 to TRBJ1-6, with TRBD1 identical over 7 bases. This CDR3 comprises 13 residues. Germline V gene lookup returns CDR1 MDHEN and CDR2 SYDVKM. V lost 6 bases, J lost 5 bases, and 1 base stayed unmatched. The CDR3 DNA reads TGTGCCAGCAGGACAGGGAATAATTCACCCCTCCACTTT. Its protein is CASRTGNNSPLHF.

This clonotype was observed many times. The rearrangement joins TRBV6-1 to TRBJ2-7; 12 bases align to TRBD2. V gave up 5 bases and J gave up 5 bases; unmatched junction bases: 10. CDR3 length: 16 amino acids. Germline lookup yields CDR1 MNHNS and CDR2 SASEGT. CDR3 residues: CASSPLGLAGTNEQYF. The CDR3 nucleotides are TGTGCCAGCAGTCCCCTAGGACTAGCGGGGACGAACGAGCAGTACTTC.